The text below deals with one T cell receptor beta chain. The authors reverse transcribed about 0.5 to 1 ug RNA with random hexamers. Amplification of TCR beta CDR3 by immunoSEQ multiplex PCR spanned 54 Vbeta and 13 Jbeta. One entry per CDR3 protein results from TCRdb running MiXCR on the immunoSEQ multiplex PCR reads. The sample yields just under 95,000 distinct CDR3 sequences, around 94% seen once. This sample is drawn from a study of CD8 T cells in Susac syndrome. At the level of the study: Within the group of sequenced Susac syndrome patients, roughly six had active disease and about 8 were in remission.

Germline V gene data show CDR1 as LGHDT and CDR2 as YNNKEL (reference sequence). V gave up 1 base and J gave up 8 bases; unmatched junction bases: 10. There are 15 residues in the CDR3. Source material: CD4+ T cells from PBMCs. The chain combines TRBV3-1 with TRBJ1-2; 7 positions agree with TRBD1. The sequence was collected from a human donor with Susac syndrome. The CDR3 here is CASSQGWTGPLGYTF. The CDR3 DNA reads TGTGCCAGCAGCCAAGGGTGGACAGGCCCGTTGGGCTACACCTTC. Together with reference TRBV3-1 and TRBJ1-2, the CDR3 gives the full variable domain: DTAVSQTPKYLVTQMGNDKSIKCEQNLGHDTMYWYKQDSKKFLKIMFSYNNKELIINETVPNRFSPKSPDKAHLNLHINSLELGDSAVYFCASSQGWTGPLGYTFGSGTRLTVV.